This T cell receptor (beta chain) was documented in a study of T-cell memory formation after mild COVID-19. On the study more broadly: TCR clusters were largely donor specific.

MiXCR, applied by TCRdb to the 5' RACE reads, yields one record per CDR3 protein. The data show approximately 440,000 distinct CDR3 sequences, about 19% seen once. This clonotype showed up just a few times. The antigen remains undetermined. This CDR3 is 16 amino acids long. Trimming cost V 5 bases and J 7 bases; bases outside gene matches: 6. Germline CDR1 and CDR2: KGHDR and SFDVKD. Notes on the study in general: CD4+ contracting clones were found mainly in CM and EM, and CD8+ ones in EMRA. Pre-infection memory contained some responding clones, which suggested that cross-reactive memory had joined.

The source material was PBMCs or a T cell subset sorted from them (not recorded which). The source is an adult woman who had mild COVID-19 (a few samples of this study predate the infection). Cell type and time point are not known. The gene calls are TRBV24-1 and TRBJ2-1, with 14 bases aligning to TRBD2. CDR3 protein: CATSATTSGGANEQFF. In DNA form, the CDR3 reads TGTGCCACCAGTGCTACGACTAGCGGGGGGGCAAATGAGCAGTTCTTC.